The clone carrying this T cell receptor (beta chain) has a handful of counts. Template switching by 5'RACE produced TCR cDNA, adding a universal primer site and UMIs. Each CDR3 protein gets one entry after TCRdb re-called the 5' RACE reads with MiXCR. Here the sample spans about 240,000 distinct CDR3 sequences, approximately 3.5% being singletons. The data originate from a study of T cells after yellow fever vaccination. Trimming took 2 bases from V and 4 from J, leaving 6 bases between them. This CDR3 region has 13 residues. Germline assignment: CDR1 SGHTA and CDR2 FQGNSA. This TCR was sampled from a man younger than 30 who received the YFV17D yellow fever vaccine. The chain employs TRBV7-2 and TRBJ2-1; the D gene is possibly TRBD2 (5 bases). This specimen was PBMCs, taken 15 days after the yellow fever booster vaccination. The CDR3 loop is CASSLQRYNEQFF. The CDR3 region has the DNA TGTGCCAGCAGCTTACAGCGGTACAATGAGCAGTTCTTC. The variable domain in full, completed from reference TRBV7-2 and TRBJ2-1, reads GAGVSQSPSNKVTEKGKDVELRCDPISGHTALYWYRQSLGQGLEFLIYFQGNSAPDKSGLPSDRFSAERTGGSVSTLTIQRTQQEDSAVYLCASSLQRYNEQFFGPGTRLTVL.